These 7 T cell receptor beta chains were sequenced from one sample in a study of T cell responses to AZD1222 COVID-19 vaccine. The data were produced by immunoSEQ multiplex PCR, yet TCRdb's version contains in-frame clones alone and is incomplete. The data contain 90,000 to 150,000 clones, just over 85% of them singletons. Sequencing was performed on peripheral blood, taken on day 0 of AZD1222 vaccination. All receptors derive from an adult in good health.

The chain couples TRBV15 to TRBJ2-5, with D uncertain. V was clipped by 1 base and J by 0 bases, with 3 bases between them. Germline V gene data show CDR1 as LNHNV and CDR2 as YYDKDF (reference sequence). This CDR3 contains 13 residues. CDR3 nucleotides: TGTGCCACCAGCAGAGGTTACCAAGAGACCCAGTACTTC. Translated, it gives CATSRGYQETQYF.

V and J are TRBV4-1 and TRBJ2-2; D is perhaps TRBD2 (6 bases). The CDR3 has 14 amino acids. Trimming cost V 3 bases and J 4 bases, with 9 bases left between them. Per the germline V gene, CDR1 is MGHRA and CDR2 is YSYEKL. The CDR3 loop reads CASSQPGVTGELFF. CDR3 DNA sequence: TGCGCCAGCAGCCAGCCGGGGGTCACCGGGGAGCTGTTTTTT.

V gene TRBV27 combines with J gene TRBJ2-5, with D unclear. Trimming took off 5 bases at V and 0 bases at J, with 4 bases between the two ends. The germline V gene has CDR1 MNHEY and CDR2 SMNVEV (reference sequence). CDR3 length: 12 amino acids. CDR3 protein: CASSPNQETQYF. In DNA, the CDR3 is TGTGCCAGCAGTCCAAACCAAGAGACCCAGTACTTC.

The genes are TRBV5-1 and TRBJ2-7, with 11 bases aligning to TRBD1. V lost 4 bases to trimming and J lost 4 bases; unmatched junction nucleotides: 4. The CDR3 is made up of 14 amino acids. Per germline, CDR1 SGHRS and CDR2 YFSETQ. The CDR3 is CASSPGQGAYEQYF. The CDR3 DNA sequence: TGCGCCAGCAGCCCAGGACAGGGGGCTTACGAGCAGTACTTC. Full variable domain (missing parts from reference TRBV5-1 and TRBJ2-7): KAGVTQTPRYLIKTRGQQVTLSCSPISGHRSVSWYQQTPGQGLQFLFEYFSETQRNKGNFPGRFSGRQFSNSRSEMNVSTLELGDSALYLCASSPGQGAYEQYFGPGTRLTVT.

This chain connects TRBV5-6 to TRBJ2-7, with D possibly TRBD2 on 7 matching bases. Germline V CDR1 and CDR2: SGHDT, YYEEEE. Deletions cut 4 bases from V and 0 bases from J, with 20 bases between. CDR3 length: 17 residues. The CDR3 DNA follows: TGTGCCAGCAGCCGACCCCGCGGGGGCGGCGCCTCCTACGAGCAGTACTTC. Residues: CASSRPRGGGASYEQYF.

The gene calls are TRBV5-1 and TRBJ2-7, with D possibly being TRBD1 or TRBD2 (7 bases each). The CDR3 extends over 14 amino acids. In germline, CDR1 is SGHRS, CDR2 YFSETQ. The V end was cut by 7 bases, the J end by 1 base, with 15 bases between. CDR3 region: CASGRDSGSYEQYF. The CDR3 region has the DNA TGCGCCAGCGGGAGGGACAGTGGGTCCTACGAGCAGTACTTC.

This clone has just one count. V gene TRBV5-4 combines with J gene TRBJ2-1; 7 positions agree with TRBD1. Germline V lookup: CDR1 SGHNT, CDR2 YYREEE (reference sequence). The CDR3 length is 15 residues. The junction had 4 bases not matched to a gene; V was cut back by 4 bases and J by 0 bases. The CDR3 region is CASSDRALSYNEQFF. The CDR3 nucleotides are TGTGCCAGCAGCGACAGGGCCCTCTCCTACAATGAGCAGTTCTTC.